Listed here is a single T cell receptor (beta chain). Researchers amplified the TCR beta CDR3 regions from RNA transcripts. The HTBI primer set drove a first-round RT-PCR of the TCR CDR3. TCRdb re-called the multiplex PCR reads with MiXCR, one entry per CDR3 protein. The data show hundreds of thousands of distinct CDR3 sequences, with less than 45% seen just once and roughly 7.2% held by the top ten. This entry is derived from a study of T cells in Graves' hyperthyroidism and ophthalmopathy. The V gene's germline CDR1 is ENHRY and CDR2 SYGVKD. V lost 10 bases and J 0 bases, leaving 15 bases between the germline ends. CDR3 length: 14 residues.

The V gene is TRBV10-3, the J gene TRBJ2-5; perhaps D is TRBD1 or TRBD2 (5 bases each). The receptor's source is an adult man with Graves' disease, either hyperthyroidism or ophthalmopathy (not recorded which). Material for sequencing was peripheral blood or thyroid tissue (not recorded which). The CDR3 coding sequence is TGTGCCAGCAGGAACGGGGCGAACCAAGAGACCCAGTACTTC. Protein product: CASRNGANQETQYF.